A selection of T cell receptor beta chains follows, all from one sample in a study of identical twins. TCRdb re-called the 5' RACE reads with MiXCR, one entry per CDR3 protein. The sample comprises about 490,000 distinct CDR3 sequences, 15% of which are singletons, and roughly 0.46% rests with the top ten. The data also belong to a second study, concerning yellow fever vaccine responses in identical twins.

Sequenced sample: CD4+ T cells sorted from blood. These receptor sequences come from a woman aged 18-30 years in good health. Each CDR3 is given with its conserved first and last residue. The D gene is left open where the match is weak. Only part of the rows carry a size: once, few, many, or a class if the clone is expanded.

cdr3_nt: TGCGCCAGCAGCTTCGCGGACAGAAACACCGGGGAGCTGTTTTTT
cdr3_aa: CASSFADRNTGELFF
j_call: TRBJ2-2
v_call: TRBV5-1
clone_size: few
d_call: NA
cdr3_length: 15

cdr3_nt: TGTGCCAGCGGAAAACCAGGCTATGGCTACACCTTC
cdr3_aa: CASGKPGYGYTF
j_call: TRBJ1-2
v_call: TRBV7-9
clone_size: few
d_call: NA
cdr3_length: 12

cdr3_nt: TGTGCCAGCAGCTTATCCGAGCTCGGCGGGGGGGTCAAAAACATTCAGTACTTC
cdr3_aa: CASSLSELGGGVKNIQYF
j_call: TRBJ2-4
v_call: TRBV7-8
clone_size: NA
d_call: TRBD2
cdr3_length: 18

cdr3_nt: TGCGCCAGCAGCTTGGGTAGCTTGGGCGAGACCCAGTACTTC
cdr3_aa: CASSLGSLGETQYF
j_call: TRBJ2-5
v_call: TRBV5-1
clone_size: NA
d_call: NA
cdr3_length: 14

cdr3_nt: TGCAGTGCTGGCCAGGGTTTGCGCTACGAGCAGTACTTC
cdr3_aa: CSAGQGLRYEQYF
j_call: TRBJ2-7
v_call: TRBV20-1
clone_size: NA
d_call: NA
cdr3_length: 13

cdr3_nt: TGTGCCAGCAGCTTGGCCCCTAGCGGGGGTAGCACAGATACGCAGTATTTT
cdr3_aa: CASSLAPSGGSTDTQYF
j_call: TRBJ2-3
v_call: TRBV5-4
clone_size: few
d_call: TRBD2
cdr3_length: 17

cdr3_nt: TGTGCCAGCAGTCCCCAAGGACTAGCGGCAATCCAAGAGACCCAGTACTTC
cdr3_aa: CASSPQGLAAIQETQYF
j_call: TRBJ2-5
v_call: TRBV28
clone_size: few
d_call: TRBD2
cdr3_length: 17

cdr3_nt: TGTGCCAGCAGTATCGGGGGAGCCGGGGAGCTGTTTTTT
cdr3_aa: CASSIGGAGELFF
j_call: TRBJ2-2
v_call: TRBV12-3/TRBV12-4
clone_size: NA
d_call: NA
cdr3_length: 13

cdr3_nt: TGTGCCAGCAGTTTAGTCGGACTCCTTTCCGAGCAGTTCTTC
cdr3_aa: CASSLVGLLSEQFF
j_call: TRBJ2-1
v_call: TRBV28
clone_size: few
d_call: NA
cdr3_length: 14

cdr3_nt: TGTGCCATCAGTGATCGGACAGGGGACGCCGGGGAGCTGTTTTTT
cdr3_aa: CAISDRTGDAGELFF
j_call: TRBJ2-2
v_call: TRBV10-3
clone_size: many
d_call: TRBD1
cdr3_length: 15

cdr3_nt: TGTGCCACCAGGGGGCAGGGTTATCAGCCCCAGCATTTT
cdr3_aa: CATRGQGYQPQHF
j_call: TRBJ1-5
v_call: TRBV19
clone_size: few
d_call: TRBD1
cdr3_length: 13

cdr3_nt: TGTGCCAGCAGTCCCCGGACCGGTGGCTATGGCTACACCTTC
cdr3_aa: CASSPRTGGYGYTF
j_call: TRBJ1-2
v_call: TRBV12-3/TRBV12-4
clone_size: many
d_call: NA
cdr3_length: 14

cdr3_nt: TGTGCCAGCAGCGAAAATAGCGGGAGCTACAATGAGCAGTTCTTC
cdr3_aa: CASSENSGSYNEQFF
j_call: TRBJ2-1
v_call: TRBV6-1
clone_size: NA
d_call: TRBD2
cdr3_length: 15

cdr3_nt: TGTGCCAGCAGTCCGCCCGGGACCCTCAATTCACCCCTCCACTTT
cdr3_aa: CASSPPGTLNSPLHF
j_call: TRBJ1-6
v_call: TRBV6-1
clone_size: few
d_call: NA
cdr3_length: 15

cdr3_nt: TGCGCCAGCACAAACAAGGGATCCGCAGATACGCAGTATTTT
cdr3_aa: CASTNKGSADTQYF
j_call: TRBJ2-3
v_call: TRBV23-1
clone_size: NA
d_call: NA
cdr3_length: 14

cdr3_nt: TGCAGTGCCCCAGGGGCAGGGTGGTCCTACAATGAGCAGTTCTTC
cdr3_aa: CSAPGAGWSYNEQFF
j_call: TRBJ2-1
v_call: TRBV20-1
clone_size: NA
d_call: NA
cdr3_length: 15

cdr3_nt: TGTGCCATCAGTGAGTCCCCGGGACAGGGGGCCCCCGGGGAGCTGTTTTTT
cdr3_aa: CAISESPGQGAPGELFF
j_call: TRBJ2-2
v_call: TRBV10-3
clone_size: many
d_call: TRBD1
cdr3_length: 17

cdr3_nt: TGTGCCAGCAGTGATTTAATTGGGGCTGGCCACAATGAGCAGTTCTTC
cdr3_aa: CASSDLIGAGHNEQFF
j_call: TRBJ2-1
v_call: TRBV6-4
clone_size: NA
d_call: NA
cdr3_length: 16

cdr3_nt: TGTGCCAGCAGCGTACTAGGGAATCCCAATGAGCAGTTCTTC
cdr3_aa: CASSVLGNPNEQFF
j_call: TRBJ2-1
v_call: TRBV9
clone_size: NA
d_call: NA
cdr3_length: 14

cdr3_nt: TGTGCCAGCAGTTACACCGGGACAGGGGGCTTGGGTGAGCAGTTCTTC
cdr3_aa: CASSYTGTGGLGEQFF
j_call: TRBJ2-1
v_call: TRBV6-5
clone_size: NA
d_call: TRBD1
cdr3_length: 16

cdr3_nt: TGCAGCGTTGAAGATCGTAACGATGGCTACACCTTC
cdr3_aa: CSVEDRNDGYTF
j_call: TRBJ1-2
v_call: TRBV29-1
clone_size: few
d_call: NA
cdr3_length: 12

cdr3_nt: TGTGCCAGCAGGGGTACGGGCTTCCCAGACTATGGCTACACCTTC
cdr3_aa: CASRGTGFPDYGYTF
j_call: TRBJ1-2
v_call: TRBV6-1
clone_size: NA
d_call: NA
cdr3_length: 15

cdr3_nt: TGTGCCAGCAGCTCCGCCCGGGGTGGCACAGATACGCAGTATTTT
cdr3_aa: CASSSARGGTDTQYF
j_call: TRBJ2-3
v_call: TRBV7-9
clone_size: NA
d_call: NA
cdr3_length: 15

cdr3_nt: TGTGCCAGCAGCCCGAGGGGCGATGACTACAATGAGCAGTTCTTC
cdr3_aa: CASSPRGDDYNEQFF
j_call: TRBJ2-1
v_call: TRBV7-3
clone_size: NA
d_call: NA
cdr3_length: 15

cdr3_nt: TGCGCCAGCAAACTCCTGCGGGCGGGCGGCACTGAAGCTTTCTTT
cdr3_aa: CASKLLRAGGTEAFF
j_call: TRBJ1-1
v_call: TRBV5-1
clone_size: NA
d_call: NA
cdr3_length: 15

cdr3_nt: TGCGCCAGCTCCGAAAGGGGGGGCTACGAGCAGTACTTC
cdr3_aa: CASSERGGYEQYF
j_call: TRBJ2-7
v_call: TRBV5-1
clone_size: NA
d_call: NA
cdr3_length: 13

cdr3_nt: TGTGCCAGCGGGCTCAAACGGACAGGGGGCGCCGCTGAAGCTTTCTTT
cdr3_aa: CASGLKRTGGAAEAFF
j_call: TRBJ1-1
v_call: TRBV27
clone_size: few
d_call: TRBD1
cdr3_length: 16

cdr3_nt: TGCAGTGCTAGGACAGGGGGGAACACTGAAGCTTTCTTT
cdr3_aa: CSARTGGNTEAFF
j_call: TRBJ1-1
v_call: TRBV20-1
clone_size: NA
d_call: TRBD1
cdr3_length: 13

cdr3_nt: TGCAGCGTTCCCTCGACTAGCGGGAGCCCAGATACGCAGTATTTT
cdr3_aa: CSVPSTSGSPDTQYF
j_call: TRBJ2-3
v_call: TRBV29-1
clone_size: few
d_call: TRBD2
cdr3_length: 15

cdr3_nt: TGTGCCAGCAGCTCGACCGGGACAGGGGGCCAGGAGACCCAGTACTTC
cdr3_aa: CASSSTGTGGQETQYF
j_call: TRBJ2-5
v_call: TRBV5-8
clone_size: few
d_call: TRBD1
cdr3_length: 16

cdr3_nt: TGCGCCAGCAGCTTTCAAACAGGGTCAGGGATGACAGATACGCAGTATTTT
cdr3_aa: CASSFQTGSGMTDTQYF
j_call: TRBJ2-3
v_call: TRBV5-1
clone_size: NA
d_call: NA
cdr3_length: 17

cdr3_nt: TGTGCCAGCAGCTGGCAAGACCAACCAGATACGCAGTATTTT
cdr3_aa: CASSWQDQPDTQYF
j_call: TRBJ2-3
v_call: TRBV5-5
clone_size: NA
d_call: NA
cdr3_length: 14

cdr3_nt: TGTGCCAGCAGTTTGACAGGGTCCTCCTACAATGAGCAGTTCTTC
cdr3_aa: CASSLTGSSYNEQFF
j_call: TRBJ2-1
v_call: TRBV5-1
clone_size: many
d_call: TRBD1
cdr3_length: 15

cdr3_nt: TGTGCCAGCAGTCCTGACAGGAATAATTCACCCCTCCACTTT
cdr3_aa: CASSPDRNNSPLHF
j_call: TRBJ1-6
v_call: TRBV28
clone_size: few
d_call: NA
cdr3_length: 14

cdr3_nt: TGTGCCAGCAGCACCGTTCTCGTCCCCTACGAGCAGTACTTC
cdr3_aa: CASSTVLVPYEQYF
j_call: TRBJ2-7
v_call: TRBV5-6
clone_size: NA
d_call: NA
cdr3_length: 14

cdr3_nt: TGTGCCAGCACGAGGTTGATTAGCGGGGGCTACAATGAGCAGTTCTTC
cdr3_aa: CASTRLISGGYNEQFF
j_call: TRBJ2-1
v_call: TRBV11-2
clone_size: few
d_call: TRBD2
cdr3_length: 16

cdr3_nt: TGTGCCAGCTCACCACGGCAGGGGGCGGACACTGAAGCTTTCTTT
cdr3_aa: CASSPRQGADTEAFF
j_call: TRBJ1-1
v_call: TRBV18
clone_size: few
d_call: TRBD1
cdr3_length: 15

cdr3_nt: TGCAGCGTTTTTTATAACACCGGGGAGCTGTTTTTT
cdr3_aa: CSVFYNTGELFF
j_call: TRBJ2-2
v_call: TRBV29-1
clone_size: many
d_call: NA
cdr3_length: 12

cdr3_nt: TGTGCCAGCAACACGGGCGCAACTAATGAAAAACTGTTTTTT
cdr3_aa: CASNTGATNEKLFF
j_call: TRBJ1-4
v_call: TRBV7-2
clone_size: NA
d_call: NA
cdr3_length: 14

cdr3_nt: TGCGCCAGCAGCTTGGACGTGAGCTCCTATAATTCACCCCTCCACTTT
cdr3_aa: CASSLDVSSYNSPLHF
j_call: TRBJ1-6
v_call: TRBV5-1
clone_size: few
d_call: NA
cdr3_length: 16

cdr3_nt: TGTGCCAGCAGCGGGAGGGCTTTTGAGCAGTTCTTC
cdr3_aa: CASSGRAFEQFF
j_call: TRBJ2-1
v_call: TRBV3-1
clone_size: few
d_call: TRBD2
cdr3_length: 12

cdr3_nt: TGTGCCATCTATATGACAGGCGATCCCGGGACTGAAGCTTTCTTT
cdr3_aa: CAIYMTGDPGTEAFF
j_call: TRBJ1-1
v_call: TRBV10-3
clone_size: NA
d_call: NA
cdr3_length: 15

cdr3_nt: TGTGCCAGCAGCTCTTCGGGGTACAATGAGCAGTTCTTC
cdr3_aa: CASSSSGYNEQFF
j_call: TRBJ2-1
v_call: TRBV7-3
clone_size: few
d_call: NA
cdr3_length: 13

cdr3_nt: TGCGCCAGCAGCCCCAACCCGGGGAACACTGAAGCTTTCTTT
cdr3_aa: CASSPNPGNTEAFF
j_call: TRBJ1-1
v_call: TRBV5-1
clone_size: NA
d_call: NA
cdr3_length: 14

cdr3_nt: TGCAGTGCTAGCGACAGTCCCACAGATACGCAGTATTTT
cdr3_aa: CSASDSPTDTQYF
j_call: TRBJ2-3
v_call: TRBV20-1
clone_size: few
d_call: NA
cdr3_length: 13

cdr3_nt: TGTGCCAGCAGCTTAGGGCATCAGCCCCAGCATTTT
cdr3_aa: CASSLGHQPQHF
j_call: TRBJ1-5
v_call: TRBV7-9
clone_size: NA
d_call: NA
cdr3_length: 12

cdr3_nt: TGTGCCAGCAGCTTAGGTGGGGCAGATCCCGAAAAACTGTTTTTT
cdr3_aa: CASSLGGADPEKLFF
j_call: TRBJ1-4
v_call: TRBV11-2
clone_size: few
d_call: NA
cdr3_length: 15

cdr3_nt: TGTGCCAGCAGTTTTAGCCCGACAGGGGCCAAAAACATTCAGTACTTC
cdr3_aa: CASSFSPTGAKNIQYF
j_call: TRBJ2-4
v_call: TRBV28
clone_size: NA
d_call: TRBD1
cdr3_length: 16

cdr3_nt: TGCAGCGTGGCCTTAGCAGACGAGCAGTACTTC
cdr3_aa: CSVALADEQYF
j_call: TRBJ2-7
v_call: TRBV29-1
clone_size: few
d_call: NA
cdr3_length: 11

cdr3_nt: TGTGCCAGCAACCAGGGGTTAGGCACTGAAGCTTTCTTT
cdr3_aa: CASNQGLGTEAFF
j_call: TRBJ1-1
v_call: TRBV3-1
clone_size: NA
d_call: NA
cdr3_length: 13

cdr3_nt: TGTGCCAGCATTAGGGGACAATCGAACACTGAAGCTTTCTTT
cdr3_aa: CASIRGQSNTEAFF
j_call: TRBJ1-1
v_call: TRBV28
clone_size: NA
d_call: NA
cdr3_length: 14

cdr3_nt: TGTGCCATCAGTGCCCCGGGACTAGAGAACACCGGGGAGCTGTTTTTT
cdr3_aa: CAISAPGLENTGELFF
j_call: TRBJ2-2
v_call: TRBV10-3
clone_size: few
d_call: TRBD2
cdr3_length: 16

cdr3_nt: TGTGCCACCAGTGATACCGGGACAGTAGCAGATACGCAGTATTTT
cdr3_aa: CATSDTGTVADTQYF
j_call: TRBJ2-3
v_call: TRBV24-1
clone_size: few
d_call: TRBD1
cdr3_length: 15

cdr3_nt: TGCGCCAGCAGCCCCCTCCCGTCAGACCACAATGAGCAGTTCTTC
cdr3_aa: CASSPLPSDHNEQFF
j_call: TRBJ2-1
v_call: TRBV5-1
clone_size: few
d_call: NA
cdr3_length: 15